Listed here are 18 T cell receptor beta chains from one sample, sequenced in a study of blood T cell repertoires in COVID-19. Assay: immunoSEQ multiplex PCR; the TCRdb copy retains only in-frame clones and omits some. Among 60,000 to 75,000 clones, approximately 85% were seen once, and the ten largest hold approximately 5.5%. Sample: peripheral blood. Source of these receptors: a human donor in a cohort sampled during active COVID-19.

The chain employs TRBV5-8 and TRBJ1-2; 12 bases line up with TRBD1. The CDR3 runs 17 residues. With V trimmed by 4 bases and J by 7 bases, 14 bases remained unmatched. Germline values: CDR1 SGHTS, CDR2 YDEGEE. CDR3 in DNA: TGTGCCAGCAGCCAAGGGACAGGGGGCGAGAGTATGAGTGGCTACACCTTC. Translation gives CASSQGTGGESMSGYTF.

This clone has a single count. The chain uses TRBV5-4 and TRBJ2-6; tentative D call: TRBD1 (5 bases). The CDR3 is made up of 16 amino acids. The V end lost 4 bases, the J end lost 0 bases, and 11 bases lay between the germline ends. Germline CDR1 reads SGHNT; CDR2 reads YYREEE (reference sequence). The CDR3 bases are TGTGCCAGCAGCAACGACGGACACTCTGGGGCCAACGTCCTGACTTTC. Translating it yields CASSNDGHSGANVLTF.

The genes are TRBV5-1 and TRBJ1-1; D is ambiguous. The V end lost 0 bases, the J end lost 5 bases, and 17 bases lay between the germline ends. The CDR3 is 16 amino acids. Per the germline V gene, CDR1 is SGHRS and CDR2 is YFSETQ. The CDR3 sequence is CASSLAPGREWTEAFF. The CDR3 DNA reads TGCGCCAGCAGCTTGGCCCCGGGGAGAGAGTGGACTGAAGCTTTCTTT.

The chain carries TRBV9 and TRBJ2-2, with D unclear. The V gene's germline CDR1 is SGDLS and CDR2 YYNGEE. V gave up 1 base and J gave up 6 bases, with 4 bases separating them. This CDR3 has 12 residues. The CDR3 sequence: CASSVWPGELFF. The DNA for the CDR3 is TGTGCCAGCAGCGTATGGCCCGGGGAGCTGTTTTTT.

This clone was seen more than once but under ten times. This sequence joins TRBV6-6 and TRBJ2-7; TRBD2 matches at 14 bases. Germline CDR1 reads MNHNY; CDR2 reads SVGAGI (reference sequence). The CDR3 is made up of 18 amino acids. Unmatched junction bases numbered 13, after V lost 5 bases and J lost 4 bases. This CDR3 is CASSQGLAGVLGRYEQYF. The DNA for the CDR3 is TGTGCCAGCAGTCAGGGACTAGCGGGAGTATTGGGGCGGTACGAGCAGTACTTC.

The V call is TRBV7-2, the J call TRBJ2-1; 11 bases align to TRBD2. Germline V CDR1 and CDR2: SGHTA, FQGNSA. The CDR3 is 17 amino acids. After removal of 1 base from V and 5 bases from J, the junction contained 7 bases not matched to a gene. CDR3: CASSLVAGGLFDNEQFF. CDR3 bases: TGTGCCAGCAGCTTAGTAGCGGGGGGGCTCTTCGACAATGAGCAGTTCTTC.

V gene TRBV25-1 combines with J gene TRBJ2-3; D is undetermined. The CDR3 has 15 amino acids. The V end was cut by 5 bases, the J end by 2 bases, with 14 bases between. Germline CDR1 MGHDK, CDR2 SYGVNS. The CDR3 loop reads CASSQPADVTDTQYF. The CDR3, as DNA: TGTGCCAGCAGTCAGCCCGCGGATGTCACAGATACGCAGTATTTT.

The chain joins TRBV28 to TRBJ1-1; D remains ambiguous. The CDR3 contains 11 residues. Germline CDR1 is MDHEN and CDR2 is SYDVKM. V was shortened by 7 bases and J by 4 bases, with 7 bases between the two germline ends. CDR3 coding DNA: TGTGCCAGCACGGGGAGCACTGAAGCTTTCTTT. Encoded protein: CASTGSTEAFF. Based on the CDR3 plus reference TRBV28 and TRBJ1-1, the full variable domain is DVKVTQSSRYLVKRTGEKVFLECVQDMDHENMFWYRQDPGLGLRLIYFSYDVKMKEKGDIPEGYSVSREKKERFSLILESASTNQTSMYLCASTGSTEAFFGQGTRLTVV.

J is TRBJ1-1 and V is TRBV28, with D perhaps TRBD1 (6 bases). This CDR3 contains 15 residues. Trimming stripped 4 bases from V and 4 bases from J, with 16 bases between. Germline loops: CDR1 MDHEN, CDR2 SYDVKM. The CDR3 reads CASSSLRGLSTEAFF. The DNA for the CDR3 is TGTGCCAGCAGTTCCCTCAGGGGTCTGAGCACTGAAGCTTTCTTT.

The chain employs TRBV7-2 and TRBJ1-1; 10 bases are a match to TRBD1. The germline CDR1 and CDR2 sequences are SGHTA and FQGNSA. V was pared by 3 bases and J by 0 bases, with 4 bases of the junction left unmatched. This CDR3 spans 16 amino acids. The CDR3 nucleotides are TGTGCCAGCAGCTTCCCGGGACAGGGGTTGAACACTGAAGCTTTCTTT. Its translation is CASSFPGQGLNTEAFF.

The V call is TRBV5-1, the J call TRBJ2-5, with a weak D call TRBD2 (6 bases). Trimming cost V 4 bases and J 6 bases, with 16 bases left between them. The CDR3 is made up of 14 amino acids. Germline V lookup: CDR1 SGHRS, CDR2 YFSETQ. CDR3 sequence reads: CASSPTGVGKTQYF. In DNA, the CDR3 is TGCGCCAGCAGCCCTACGGGGGTGGGAAAGACCCAGTACTTC.

The V and J genes are TRBV28 and TRBJ1-3; D gene ambiguous. The CDR3 covers 19 residues. V lost 5 bases to trimming and J lost 4 bases, with 27 bases between them. Germline V gene data show CDR1 as MDHEN and CDR2 as SYDVKM. The CDR3 DNA follows: TGTGCCAGCAGTCCCCTATCCCCCCTTGCTAGAGGGTTCGGAAACACCATATATTTT. Protein sequence: CASSPLSPLARGFGNTIYF.

The chain couples TRBV5-1 to TRBJ1-5; 7 bases align to TRBD1. The CDR3 runs to 14 residues. V dropped 4 bases and J dropped 7; count of bases not matched to a gene: 8. Germline V CDR1 and CDR2: SGHRS, YFSETQ. The CDR3 here is CASSRRQGGQPQHF. CDR3 nucleotides: TGCGCCAGCAGCCGGAGACAGGGAGGACAGCCCCAGCATTTT.

This rearrangement joins TRBV10-1 to TRBJ1-1, with 9 bases fitting TRBD1. Germline values: CDR1 WNHNN, CDR2 SYGVQD (reference sequence). After removal of 7 bases from V and 0 bases from J, the junction contained 6 bases not matched to a gene. The CDR3 runs to 15 residues. In nucleotides, the CDR3 is TGCGCCAGCAAGGGACAGGGCGACATGAACACTGAAGCTTTCTTT. Protein: CASKGQGDMNTEAFF.

The V gene is TRBV6-4, the J gene TRBJ1-4, with D perhaps TRBD1 (5 bases). Trimming took off 6 bases at V and 2 bases at J, with 10 bases between the two ends. Germline CDR1 is MRHNA and CDR2 is SNTAGT. The CDR3 consists of 14 residues. The CDR3 DNA follows: TGTGCCAGCAGACGGGACTCCACTAATGAAAAACTGTTTTTT. It translates to CASRRDSTNEKLFF.

The V gene is TRBV4-3, the J gene TRBJ2-7; 7 nucleotides match TRBD2. V lost 1 base and J lost 4; bases outside the gene matches: 10. This CDR3 comprises 16 residues. The germline CDR1 and CDR2 sequences are LGHNA and YSLEER. CDR3 coding DNA: TGCGCCAGCAGCCAAGGCGCTAGCGGATTACCTTACGAGCAGTACTTC. This encodes CASSQGASGLPYEQYF.

The CDR3: CASSEASTGYQETQYF. For the CDR3, the DNA is TGTGCCAGCAGTGAAGCTTCCACAGGGTACCAAGAGACCCAGTACTTC. The chain employs TRBV6-1 and TRBJ2-5, with D maybe TRBD1 (6 bases). CDR3 length: 16 residues. Germline V gives CDR1 MNHNS, CDR2 SASEGT. V was trimmed by 0 bases and J by 0 bases, leaving 11 bases between them.

The chain employs TRBV18 and TRBJ2-6, with D maybe TRBD2 (6 bases). Deletions cut 3 bases from V and 2 bases from J, with 11 bases between. Germline V gene data show CDR1 as KGHSH and CDR2 as LQKENI. The CDR3 is 16 amino acids. The CDR3 sequence is CASSPTEGTGANVLTF. In DNA, the CDR3 is TGTGCCAGCTCACCGACGGAGGGCACTGGGGCCAACGTCCTGACTTTC.